Following are 23 T cell receptor beta chains from one sample sequenced in a study of monozygotic twins with inflammatory bowel disease. No DNA is given; TCRdb re-called the 5' RACE reads and lists each CDR3 protein once. The table gives 330,000 or so distinct CDR3 sequences; the top ten clones make up 2% to 2.5% of it. The material sequenced was blood. These receptors originate from a human donor with ulcerative colitis or Crohn's disease, or a healthy co-twin of an affected twin (not recorded which).

The V call is TRBV7-8, the J call TRBJ1-1; TCRdb gives TRBD1 as the D gene, but with no DNA this cannot be confirmed. This CDR3 contains 13 residues. In germline, CDR1 is SGHVS, CDR2 FQNEAQ. Here the CDR3 reads CASSPGDRREAFF.

The gene calls are TRBV4-1 and TRBJ2-3; TCRdb lists TRBD1, though no DNA is available to test this call. Germline-derived CDR1 and CDR2 are MGHRA and YSYEKL. This CDR3 has 15 residues. The CDR3 is CASSRVAGTGDTQYF.

The chain joins TRBV28 to TRBJ2-2; TCRdb gives TRBD1 as the D gene, but with no DNA this cannot be confirmed. In germline, CDR1 is MDHEN, CDR2 SYDVKM. The CDR3 has 13 amino acids. Here the CDR3 reads CASGDRNTGELFF. Full variable domain (rest looked up from reference TRBV28 and TRBJ2-2): DVKVTQSSRYLVKRTGEKVFLECVQDMDHENMFWYRQDPGLGLRLIYFSYDVKMKEKGDIPEGYSVSREKKERFSLILESASTNQTSMYLCASGDRNTGELFFGEGSRLTVL.

The CDR3 protein is CASSLPGYGNEQFF. The V gene is TRBV7-6, the J gene TRBJ2-1; TCRdb's D call of TRBD1 is untestable without DNA. Germline V gene data show CDR1 as SGHVS and CDR2 as FNYEAQ. This CDR3 is 14 amino acids long.

The J gene is TRBJ2-1, the V gene TRBV5-1; TCRdb designates TRBD2, a call that cannot be tested without DNA. The CDR3 is made up of 16 amino acids. Germline V gene data show CDR1 as SGHRS and CDR2 as YFSETQ. The CDR3: CASSSGLAGRHNEQFF.

The chain carries TRBV5-1 and TRBJ2-1; the D call of TRBD2 rests on TCRdb alone, since no DNA is present to check it. The CDR3 extends over 13 amino acids. Germline CDR1 is SGHRS and CDR2 is YFSETQ. CDR3 sequence reads: CASSRAGDNEQFF.

This sequence joins TRBV12-3 or TRBV12-4 and TRBJ2-7; no DNA is available, so the TRBD2 call from TCRdb remains unchecked. The CDR3 totals 19 residues. CDR3 sequence: CASSLIRTSGVPVSYEQYF.

This chain links TRBV20-1 with TRBJ1-1. This CDR3 has 11 residues. The germline V gene encodes CDR1 DFQATT and CDR2 SNEGSKA (reference sequence). This chain's CDR3 is CSALGGPEAFF.

The chain is built from TRBV20-1 and TRBJ2-7; TCRdb's assignment of TRBD2 cannot be checked, as there is no DNA. Germline CDR1 DFQATT, CDR2 SNEGSKA (reference sequence). This CDR3 is 14 amino acids long. CDR3 sequence: CSARGLAQNYEQYF.

The CDR3 sequence is CASGQPHLAKNIQYF. The J gene is TRBJ2-4, the V gene TRBV4-1. Germline loops: CDR1 MGHRA, CDR2 YSYEKL. The CDR3 totals 15 residues.

The chain recombines TRBV2 with TRBJ1-5; with no DNA, the TCRdb D assignment of TRBD1 cannot be verified. The germline V gene has CDR1 SNHLY and CDR2 FYNNEI. The CDR3 covers 14 residues. CDR3 residues: CASSEARTDQPQHF.

The chain uses TRBV28 and TRBJ2-7. Germline V lookup: CDR1 MDHEN, CDR2 SYDVKM. The CDR3 runs to 14 residues. CDR3: CASSLRLVSYEQYF. The full variable domain, with the rest looked up from reference TRBV28 and TRBJ2-7, is DVKVTQSSRYLVKRTGEKVFLECVQDMDHENMFWYRQDPGLGLRLIYFSYDVKMKEKGDIPEGYSVSREKKERFSLILESASTNQTSMYLCASSLRLVSYEQYFGPGTRLTVT.

The chain has TRBV5-5 and TRBJ2-7; TCRdb indicates TRBD2, and absent DNA this call remains unverified. The CDR3 is 16 residues long. From germline, CDR1 is SGHKS and CDR2 YYEKEE (reference sequence). The CDR3 loop is CASSFASGALSYEQYF. Combining the CDR3 with reference TRBV5-5 and TRBJ2-7 gives the whole variable domain DAGVTQSPTHLIKTRGQQVTLRCSPISGHKSVSWYQQVLGQGPQFIFQYYEKEERGRGNFPDRFSARQFPNYSSELNVNALLLGDSALYLCASSFASGALSYEQYFGPGTRLTVT.

The CDR3 sequence: CASSLDRSSGANVLTF. The gene calls are TRBV28 and TRBJ2-6. CDR1 and CDR2 (germline): MDHEN, SYDVKM. The length of the CDR3 is 16 residues.

V and J are TRBV3-1 and TRBJ2-5; TCRdb lists TRBD1, though no DNA is available to test this call. CDR1 is LGHDT, CDR2 YNNKEL, per germline (reference sequence). There are 17 residues in the CDR3. CDR3 residues: CASSHSDPGRYQETQYF.

This chain links TRBV7-9 with TRBJ1-3. The CDR3 sequence is 13 residues long. Germline CDR1 and CDR2: SEHNR and FQNEAQ (reference sequence). The CDR3 spells CASSRLIGNTIYF.

The rearrangement links TRBV4-2 to TRBJ1-2; without DNA, the TCRdb call of TRBD1 cannot be checked. Looked up from germline, CDR1 is LGHNA and CDR2 is YNFKEQ. The CDR3 contains 18 residues. CDR3 residues: CASSPSVQGLTTNYGYTF.

This chain connects TRBV12-3 or TRBV12-4 to TRBJ2-1; as DNA is missing, the TRBD1 call by TCRdb cannot be tested. This CDR3 has 16 residues. CDR3 residues: CASSKQGSGSYNEQFF.

The gene calls are TRBV20-1 and TRBJ2-2; the TCRdb D gene call, TRBD1, has no DNA to confirm it. This CDR3 is built from 16 residues. Germline V gene sequence: CDR1 DFQATT, CDR2 SNEGSKA (reference sequence). The CDR3 here is CSASSPAGYISGELFF.

V gene TRBV5-1 combines with J gene TRBJ2-6; TCRdb's assignment of TRBD2 cannot be checked, as there is no DNA. The CDR3 is 14 residues long. CDR1 is SGHRS, CDR2 YFSETQ, per germline. CDR3 protein: CASSARAGANVLTF.

The chain joins TRBV4-1 to TRBJ2-5; TCRdb gives TRBD2 as the D gene, but with no DNA this cannot be confirmed. Germline CDR1 is MGHRA and CDR2 is YSYEKL. The CDR3 length is 16 residues. The CDR3: CASSHRLAGGKETQYF.

The chain is built from TRBV29-1 and TRBJ2-2; TCRdb picks TRBD2, but there is no DNA to check that call. The CDR3 covers 14 residues. CDR1 SQVTM and CDR2 ANQGSEA come from the germline V gene. The CDR3 loop reads CSAQTSGNTGELFF.

This rearrangement joins TRBV3-1 to TRBJ2-7. CDR3 length: 13 residues. The germline V gene encodes CDR1 LGHDT and CDR2 YNNKEL (reference sequence). The CDR3 sequence: CASTHSWSHEQYF.